This T cell receptor beta chain was sequenced for a study of kidney transplant recipient with SARS-CoV-2 infection. Trimming left V 2 bases short and J 2 bases short, with 16 bases between. The V gene's germline CDR1 is SGHDT and CDR2 YYEEEE. The CDR3 loop spans 16 amino acids. Via MiXCR, TCRdb re-called the reads, giving one row per CDR3 protein. The sample lists 200,000 to 300,000 distinct CDR3 sequences; 25% to 35% were seen once. The J gene is TRBJ1-2, the V gene TRBV5-6, with D uncertain. The sequences come from a blood sample, collected at baseline and on day 111 from a kidney transplant recipient. The clonotype originates from a male patient aged 25-45 years who had COVID-19 and was a kidney transplant recipient. The graft donor may be the source of some T cells. The CDR3 DNA sequence: TGTGCCAGCAGCTTCTCCAGGCGGCCCCCCAACTATGGCTACACCTTC. Its protein product is CASSFSRRPPNYGYTF.